This TCR beta chain was recovered during a study of human T cells and chemical hapten exposure. Looking at the study overall: Across the whole study, which lasted about 6 months, patients were given diphenylcyclopropenone on the scalp once a week. Enrolled patients were predominantly female and had alopecia areata, totalis or universalis. Study-wide results and caveats: DPC sensitization did not alter TCRs above 1 in 1000 frequency.

CDR1 and CDR2 (germline): SQVTM, ANQGSEA. This CDR3 contains 15 residues. The germline V and J ends were trimmed by 0 bases and 0 bases, with 12 bases remaining between them. This clonotype was detected ten times or more. Its antigen is undetermined. Time point specified: pre-sensitization, week 0. Specified treatment: therapeutic diphenylcyclopropenone sensitization with weekly scalp DPC. Whole blood that had not been fractionated was the source of extracted total RNA. What the library attached to individual cDNA molecules were unique molecular identifiers. TCRdb recomputed calls from the RACE reads with MiXCR, one row per CDR3 protein. The sample records tens of thousands of distinct CDR3 sequences, around a tenth being singletons.

The receptor comes from a man aged 45-65 years with alopecia areata. Some clones in this sample may be carry-over from other donors' samples. The sequenced sample was whole blood, obtained in connection with sensitization to the hapten diphenylcyclopropenone (DPC). The chain employs TRBV29-1 and TRBJ2-7; D gene ambiguous. The CDR3 DNA reads TGCAGCGTTGAAGATCGGGCTCGGAGCTCCTACGAGCAGTACTTC. It yields the protein CSVEDRARSSYEQYF.